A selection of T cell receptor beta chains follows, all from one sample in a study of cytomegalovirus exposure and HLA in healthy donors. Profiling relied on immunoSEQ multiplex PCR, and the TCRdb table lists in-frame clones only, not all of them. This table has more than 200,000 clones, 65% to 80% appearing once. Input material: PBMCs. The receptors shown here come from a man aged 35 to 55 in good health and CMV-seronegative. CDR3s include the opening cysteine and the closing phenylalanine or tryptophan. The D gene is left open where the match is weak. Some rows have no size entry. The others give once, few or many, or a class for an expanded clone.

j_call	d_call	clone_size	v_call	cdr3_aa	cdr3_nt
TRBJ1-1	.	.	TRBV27	CASSHGANMNTEAFF	TGTGCCAGCAGCCATGGGGCAAACATGAACACTGAAGCTTTCTTT
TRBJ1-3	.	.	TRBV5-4	CASSLNQGSGNTIYF	TGTGCCAGCAGCTTGAATCAGGGATCAGGAAACACCATATATTTT
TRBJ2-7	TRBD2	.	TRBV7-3	CASSAGGVTSGTPYEQYF	TGTGCCAGCAGCGCAGGGGGGGTGACTAGCGGGACCCCCTACGAGCAGTACTTC
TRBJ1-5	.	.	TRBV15	CATSRGRRLSNQPRHF	TGTGCCACCAGCAGAGGAAGAAGGCTTAGCAATCAGCCCCGGCATTTT
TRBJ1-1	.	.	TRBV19	CASSIGLTATLNTEAFF	TGTGCCAGTAGTATAGGGTTGACAGCTACTTTAAACACTGAAGCTTTCTTT
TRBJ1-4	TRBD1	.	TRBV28	CASSLTPPGRGTGGKLFF	TGTGCCAGCAGTTTAACCCCTCCCGGCCGTGGGACAGGGGGAAAACTGTTTTTT
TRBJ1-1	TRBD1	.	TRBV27	CASSFGTGVAEAFF	TGTGCCAGCAGTTTTGGGACAGGAGTCGCTGAAGCTTTCTTT
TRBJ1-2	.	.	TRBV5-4	CASSPGGSGGYGYTF	TGTGCCAGCAGCCCCGGGGGGTCCGGCGGCTATGGCTACACCTTC
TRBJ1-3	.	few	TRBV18	CASSQGQFSGNTIYF	TGTGCCAGCTCACAAGGACAGTTCTCTGGAAACACCATATATTTT
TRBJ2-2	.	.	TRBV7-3	CASSIDSNTGELFF	TGTGCCAGCAGCATTGACAGTAACACCGGGGAGCTGTTTTTT
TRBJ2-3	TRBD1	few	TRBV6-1	CASEGAMGLDTQYF	TGTGCCAGCGAGGGGGCGATGGGGCTAGATACGCAGTATTTT
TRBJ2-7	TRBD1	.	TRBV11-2	CASSFGQGAWNEQYF	TGTGCCAGCAGCTTCGGACAGGGGGCATGGAACGAGCAGTACTTC
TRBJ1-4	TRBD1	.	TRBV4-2	CASSQDGQGDEKLFF	TGTGCCAGCAGCCAAGATGGGCAGGGGGATGAAAAACTGTTTTTT